This is a list of T cell receptor beta chains from one sample in a study of T cells in Graves' hyperthyroidism and ophthalmopathy. TCRdb recomputed calls from the multiplex PCR reads with MiXCR, one row per CDR3 protein. The data show 550,000 to 650,000 distinct CDR3 sequences, 13% to 15% seen once. Sequenced input: blood. Receptor source: a woman aged 40-49 years with Graves' hyperthyroidism. Both conserved end residues are part of each CDR3. Fields, in order: CDR3 protein, CDR3 DNA, D gene, CDR3 length, clone size, V gene, J gene. D genes are given only for firm matches. Size is stated for part of the rows, as once, few or many counts, or as a class when the clone is expanded.

CDR3 protein: CASSLWPLLEQPAYEQYF
CDR3 DNA: TGTGCCAGCAGTTTATGGCCCCTCCTAGAGCAACCAGCCTACGAGCAGTACTTC
D gene: .
CDR3 length: 18
clone size: many
V gene: TRBV28
J gene: TRBJ2-7

CDR3 protein: CASSPEPIYNEQFF
CDR3 DNA: TGTGCCAGCAGCCCCGAACCCATTTACAATGAGCAGTTCTTC
D gene: .
CDR3 length: 14
clone size: many
V gene: TRBV14
J gene: TRBJ2-1

CDR3 protein: CAISESRGRAGEQFF
CDR3 DNA: TGTGCCATCAGTGAGTCGAGGGGGAGGGCCGGTGAGCAGTTCTTC
D gene: .
CDR3 length: 15
clone size: few
V gene: TRBV10-3
J gene: TRBJ2-1

CDR3 protein: CSARTPEKNIQYF
CDR3 DNA: TGCAGTGCTAGAACCCCGGAGAAAAACATTCAGTACTTC
D gene: .
CDR3 length: 13
clone size: .
V gene: TRBV20-1
J gene: TRBJ2-4

CDR3 protein: CASSQQGNEQFF
CDR3 DNA: TGTGCCAGCAGCCAACAGGGGAATGAGCAGTTCTTC
D gene: .
CDR3 length: 12
clone size: many
V gene: TRBV3-1
J gene: TRBJ2-1

CDR3 protein: CASSNKPRQGRRNEQFF
CDR3 DNA: TGTGCCAGCAGCAACAAACCCAGACAGGGGAGGAGGAATGAGCAGTTCTTC
D gene: TRBD1
CDR3 length: 17
clone size: many
V gene: TRBV28
J gene: TRBJ2-1

CDR3 protein: CASSYLRFKNTGELFF
CDR3 DNA: TGTGCCAGCAGTTACCTTCGATTCAAGAACACCGGGGAGCTGTTTTTT
D gene: .
CDR3 length: 16
clone size: many
V gene: TRBV6-2/TRBV6-3
J gene: TRBJ2-2

CDR3 protein: CASERWGYTF
CDR3 DNA: TGTGCCAGCGAACGCTGGGGCTACACCTTC
D gene: .
CDR3 length: 10
clone size: .
V gene: TRBV10-3
J gene: TRBJ1-2

CDR3 protein: CASRHPQGSNQPQHF
CDR3 DNA: TGTGCCAGCAGACACCCCCAAGGCAGCAATCAGCCCCAGCATTTT
D gene: .
CDR3 length: 15
clone size: .
V gene: TRBV28
J gene: TRBJ1-5

CDR3 protein: CASSLIGAVYGYTF
CDR3 DNA: TGCGCCAGCAGCTTGATTGGCGCAGTCTATGGCTACACCTTC
D gene: .
CDR3 length: 14
clone size: many
V gene: TRBV5-1
J gene: TRBJ1-2

CDR3 protein: CASSVRYLSSYEQYF
CDR3 DNA: TGTGCCAGCAGTGTTAGATACCTTAGCTCCTACGAGCAGTACTTC
D gene: .
CDR3 length: 15
clone size: many
V gene: TRBV6-1
J gene: TRBJ2-7

CDR3 protein: CASRQMASGKTDTQYF
CDR3 DNA: TGTGCCAGCAGGCAAATGGCTAGCGGGAAGACAGATACGCAGTATTTT
D gene: TRBD2
CDR3 length: 16
clone size: many
V gene: TRBV7-2
J gene: TRBJ2-3

CDR3 protein: CASEASGNYNEQFF
CDR3 DNA: TGTGCCAGCGAGGCTAGCGGAAATTACAATGAGCAGTTCTTC
D gene: TRBD2
CDR3 length: 14
clone size: .
V gene: TRBV5-4
J gene: TRBJ2-1

CDR3 protein: CASSASGASSYEQYF
CDR3 DNA: TGTGCCAGCAGCGCCAGCGGAGCCAGCTCCTACGAGCAGTACTTC
D gene: .
CDR3 length: 15
clone size: few
V gene: TRBV9
J gene: TRBJ2-7

CDR3 protein: CSARPLHGEGWELFF
CDR3 DNA: TGCAGTGCTCGACCCCTACATGGGGAGGGTTGGGAGCTGTTTTTT
D gene: TRBD2
CDR3 length: 15
clone size: many
V gene: TRBV20-1
J gene: TRBJ2-2

CDR3 protein: CASSLWVAVTYEQYF
CDR3 DNA: TGTGCCAGCAGCTTGTGGGTAGCGGTTACCTACGAGCAGTACTTC
D gene: .
CDR3 length: 15
clone size: few
V gene: TRBV5-6
J gene: TRBJ2-7

CDR3 protein: CASSDLSGANVLTF
CDR3 DNA: TGTGCCAGCAGTGACCTTTCTGGGGCCAACGTCCTGACTTTC
D gene: .
CDR3 length: 14
clone size: many
V gene: TRBV25-1
J gene: TRBJ2-6

CDR3 protein: CAWSVRGWEYNEQFF
CDR3 DNA: TGTGCCTGGAGTGTACGAGGGTGGGAATACAATGAGCAGTTCTTC
D gene: .
CDR3 length: 15
clone size: many
V gene: TRBV30
J gene: TRBJ2-1

CDR3 protein: CASGIGLGNQPQHF
CDR3 DNA: TGTGCCAGCGGAATAGGGTTGGGCAATCAGCCCCAGCATTTT
D gene: .
CDR3 length: 14
clone size: many
V gene: TRBV9
J gene: TRBJ1-5

CDR3 protein: CASTLRGQETQYF
CDR3 DNA: TGTGCCAGCACGCTACGGGGGCAAGAGACCCAGTACTTC
D gene: .
CDR3 length: 13
clone size: .
V gene: TRBV12-3/TRBV12-4
J gene: TRBJ2-5

CDR3 protein: CASGNRGDTEAFF
CDR3 DNA: TGTGCCAGCGGTAACAGGGGGGACACTGAAGCTTTCTTT
D gene: TRBD1
CDR3 length: 13
clone size: many
V gene: TRBV12-3/TRBV12-4
J gene: TRBJ1-1

CDR3 protein: CSASPGSGSGYTF
CDR3 DNA: TGCAGTGCTAGCCCGGGGAGTGGAAGTGGCTACACCTTC
D gene: .
CDR3 length: 13
clone size: many
V gene: TRBV20-1
J gene: TRBJ1-2

CDR3 protein: CSARDEKLFF
CDR3 DNA: TGCAGCGCCAGAGATGAAAAACTGTTTTTT
D gene: .
CDR3 length: 10
clone size: many
V gene: TRBV20-1
J gene: TRBJ1-4

CDR3 protein: CASSPDMREREKLFF
CDR3 DNA: TGTGCCAGCTCTCCAGACATGCGCGAGAGAGAAAAACTGTTTTTT
D gene: .
CDR3 length: 15
clone size: .
V gene: TRBV18
J gene: TRBJ1-4

CDR3 protein: CASSFTGQGYEQYF
CDR3 DNA: TGTGCCAGCAGTTTTACCGGACAGGGGTACGAGCAGTACTTC
D gene: TRBD1
CDR3 length: 14
clone size: many
V gene: TRBV28
J gene: TRBJ2-7

CDR3 protein: CASSWVLAGGAYEQYF
CDR3 DNA: TGTGCCAGCAGTTGGGTCCTCGCGGGAGGGGCCTACGAGCAGTACTTC
D gene: TRBD2
CDR3 length: 16
clone size: many
V gene: TRBV28
J gene: TRBJ2-7

CDR3 protein: CASSLGTGGPETQYF
CDR3 DNA: TGTGCCAGCAGTTTAGGGACAGGGGGTCCAGAGACCCAGTACTTC
D gene: TRBD1
CDR3 length: 15
clone size: few
V gene: TRBV28
J gene: TRBJ2-5

CDR3 protein: CASSKPSTDTQYF
CDR3 DNA: TGCGCCAGCAGTAAACCTAGCACAGATACGCAGTATTTT
D gene: .
CDR3 length: 13
clone size: many
V gene: TRBV10-2
J gene: TRBJ2-3

CDR3 protein: CASTPGTSTDTQYF
CDR3 DNA: TGTGCCAGTACCCCAGGGACTAGCACAGATACGCAGTATTTT
D gene: .
CDR3 length: 14
clone size: few
V gene: TRBV19
J gene: TRBJ2-3

CDR3 protein: CASSSRDGYNEQFF
CDR3 DNA: TGTGCCAGCAGCTCCCGGGACGGGTACAATGAGCAGTTCTTC
D gene: .
CDR3 length: 14
clone size: many
V gene: TRBV5-5
J gene: TRBJ2-1

CDR3 protein: CASSELGSYEQYF
CDR3 DNA: TGTGCCAGCAGTGAATTGGGGTCCTACGAGCAGTACTTC
D gene: .
CDR3 length: 13
clone size: many
V gene: TRBV6-1
J gene: TRBJ2-7